These 9 T cell receptor beta chains were all obtained from the same sample, sequenced in a study of cytomegalovirus exposure and HLA in healthy donors. The PCR made use of 60 Vbeta and 13 Jbeta primers. Repertoires were generated with immunoSEQ multiplex PCR, while TCRdb's copy carries only in-frame clones and drops some. The sample contains 150,000 to 200,000 clones, about 86% of which appear only once. The sequencing input was PBMCs. The receptors were sampled from a man in his forties or fifties in good health and CMV-seropositive.

The chain combines TRBV11-2 with TRBJ2-3; 8 positions agree with TRBD1. The CDR3 length is 15 residues. The V and J ends lost 3 bases and 0 bases, in that order; junction bases with no gene match: 2. Germline loops: CDR1 SGHAT, CDR2 FQNNGV. CDR3 loop: CASSLDRASTDTQYF. As DNA, the CDR3 is TGTGCCAGCAGCTTGGACAGGGCTAGCACAGATACGCAGTATTTT.

The CDR3: CASSLDRDSVNYGYTF. CDR3 bases: TGTGCCAGCAGTTTAGATAGGGACAGCGTAAACTATGGCTACACCTTC. The genes are TRBV27 and TRBJ1-2; 7 bases align to TRBD1. The CDR3 covers 16 residues. Germline V gene data show CDR1 as MNHEY and CDR2 as SMNVEV (reference sequence). With 2 bases clipped from V and 2 bases from J, the junction kept 8 bases outside the gene matches.

The chain carries TRBV10-3 and TRBJ1-1, with 10 bases fitting TRBD1. From germline, CDR1 is ENHRY and CDR2 SYGVKD. CDR3 length: 15 residues. V shed 5 bases, J shed 2 bases, and the junction held 5 bases outside the gene matches. The CDR3 region is CAISRQGAVNTEAFF. In DNA, the CDR3 is TGTGCCATCAGTCGACAGGGGGCAGTAAACACTGAAGCTTTCTTT.

The gene calls are TRBV5-4 and TRBJ2-1; 7 nucleotides agree with TRBD1. Germline V lookup: CDR1 SGHNT, CDR2 YYREEE (reference sequence). CDR3 size: 13 residues. Unmatched junction bases numbered 6, after V lost 4 bases and J lost 8 bases. CDR3 loop: CASSVTGFDEQFF. The CDR3 DNA follows: TGTGCCAGCAGCGTGACAGGGTTCGATGAGCAGTTCTTC. Variable domain in full (rest from reference TRBV5-4 and TRBJ2-1): ETGVTQSPTHLIKTRGQQVTLRCSSQSGHNTVSWYQQALGQGPQFIFQYYREEENGRGNFPPRFSGLQFPNYSSELNVNALELDDSALYLCASSVTGFDEQFFGPGTRLTVL.

V gene TRBV9 combines with J gene TRBJ2-2; TRBD1 agrees at 8 bases. CDR1 is SGDLS and CDR2 is YYNGEE in the germline V gene. The CDR3 is 17 amino acids. V lost 3 bases to trimming and J lost 2 bases; unmatched junction nucleotides: 9. CDR3 in DNA: TGTGCCAGCAGCGCCACCAGGGGGCGTTTAAACACCGGGGAGCTGTTTTTT. Protein sequence: CASSATRGRLNTGELFF.

V gene TRBV6-4 combines with J gene TRBJ1-1; no firm D call. The CDR3 length is 16 residues. Trimming shortened V by 8 bases and J by 0 bases, and 19 bases separated the two germline ends. Germline assignment: CDR1 MRHNA and CDR2 SNTAGT. The CDR3 sequence: CASRRRAGLMNTEAFF. The CDR3 nucleotides are TGTGCCAGCCGTCGTCGAGCGGGATTGATGAACACTGAAGCTTTCTTT.

This clone was found a few times. The rearrangement links TRBV4-1 to TRBJ2-3; 7 nucleotides line up with TRBD2. V shed 0 bases, J shed 7 bases, and the junction held 10 bases outside the gene matches. This CDR3 has 16 residues. Germline values: CDR1 MGHRA, CDR2 YSYEKL. CDR3 sequence reads: CASSQDPSGPQNTQYF. The DNA for the CDR3 is TGCGCCAGCAGCCAAGATCCTAGCGGACCTCAAAATACGCAGTATTTT.

The V and J genes are TRBV25-1 and TRBJ1-3; unclear D gene. This CDR3 is 11 amino acids long. Trimming removed 8 bases from V and 5 bases from J, with 7 bases in between. The germline V gene has CDR1 MGHDK and CDR2 SYGVNS. DNA for the CDR3: TGTGCCAGCTTGTATAGAAACACCATATATTTT. Encoded protein: CASLYRNTIYF.

The V gene is TRBV6-5, the J gene TRBJ1-1, with 9 bases aligning to TRBD1. V gave up 4 bases and J gave up 4 bases; unmatched junction bases: 4. The CDR3 spans 14 residues. Germline loops: CDR1 MNHEY, CDR2 SVGAGI. CDR3 sequence (DNA): TGTGCCAGCAGTTGGACAGGGGTGGTCACTGAAGCTTTCTTT. It specifies CASSWTGVVTEAFF.